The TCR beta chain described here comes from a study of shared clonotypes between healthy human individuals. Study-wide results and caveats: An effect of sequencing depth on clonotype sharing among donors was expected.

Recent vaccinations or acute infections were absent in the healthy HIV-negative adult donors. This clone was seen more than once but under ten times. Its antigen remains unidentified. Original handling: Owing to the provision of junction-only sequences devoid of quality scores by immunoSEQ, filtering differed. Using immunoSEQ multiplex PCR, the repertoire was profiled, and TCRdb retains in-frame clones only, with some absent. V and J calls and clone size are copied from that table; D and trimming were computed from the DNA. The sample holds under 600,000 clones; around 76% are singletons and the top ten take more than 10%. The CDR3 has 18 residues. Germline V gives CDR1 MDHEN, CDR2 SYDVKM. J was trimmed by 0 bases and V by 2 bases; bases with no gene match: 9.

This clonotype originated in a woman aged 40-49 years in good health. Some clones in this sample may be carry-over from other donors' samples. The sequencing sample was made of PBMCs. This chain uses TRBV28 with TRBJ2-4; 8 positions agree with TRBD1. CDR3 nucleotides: TGTGCCAGCAGTTTAGCAGGGGGCGTGGGTTTAGCCAAAAACATTCAGTACTTC. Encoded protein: CASSLAGGVGLAKNIQYF.